One sample yielded the 23 T cell receptor beta chains listed below, sequenced in a study of PD-1 blockade in classical Hodgkin lymphoma. Sequencing was performed with immunoSEQ multiplex PCR; in TCRdb, only in-frame clones are kept and a portion is missing. The sample holds 96,000 or so clones, approximately 94% seen once. Time point here: cycle 4 day 1 (C4D1), after 6 weeks of nivolumab. Autologous stem cell transplantation was followed by relapse in every patient, and brentuximab vedotin exposure varied. Sequencing used peripheral blood mononuclear cells (PBMCs), obtained before the fourth cycle of nivolumab. The receptor set was obtained from a human donor with classical Hodgkin lymphoma.

CDR3 protein: CASSAGGWVRENEQYF. Here the CDR3 DNA reads TGTGCCAGCAGCGCAGGGGGCTGGGTGAGGGAAAACGAGCAGTACTTC. J is TRBJ2-7 and V is TRBV14, with 8 bases that match TRBD1. This CDR3 has 16 amino acids. Germline assignment: CDR1 SGHDN and CDR2 FVKESK. Trimming removed 5 bases from V and 5 bases from J; junction bases left unmatched: 14.

A single count supports this clone. The chain combines TRBV7-6 with TRBJ2-3; 8 positions match TRBD2. The germline gives CDR1 SGHVS, CDR2 FNYEAQ. This CDR3 contains 16 residues. The J segment lost 4 bases and the V segment lost 5 bases, leaving 11 bases of the junction unmatched. This CDR3 reads CASSNEAAGGSDTQYF. Written as DNA, the CDR3 is TGTGCCAGCAGCAACGAGGCGGCGGGAGGATCAGATACGCAGTATTTT.

This clone was recorded only once. V and J are TRBV27 and TRBJ1-4; D unresolved. Per germline, CDR1 MNHEY and CDR2 SMNVEV (reference sequence). This CDR3 comprises 15 residues. V was clipped by 4 bases and J by 5 bases, with 14 bases between them. The DNA for the CDR3 is TGTGCCAGCAGTTCGTTGGGGTTAGGAAATGAAAAACTGTTTTTT. This gives the protein CASSSLGLGNEKLFF.

The chain's CDR3 is CASSPRDRGPTGELFF. The CDR3 nucleotides are TGTGCCAGCAGCCCACGGGACAGGGGGCCAACCGGGGAGCTGTTTTTT. The rearrangement links TRBV11-3 to TRBJ2-2; 12 bases map to TRBD1. The junction had 6 bases not matched to a gene; V was cut back by 5 bases and J by 5 bases. This CDR3 comprises 16 residues. Germline loops: CDR1 SGHNT, CDR2 YENEEA.

The chain has TRBV5-1 and TRBJ1-3; TRBD1 matches 7 bases. CDR3 length: 15 amino acids. The germline V gene has CDR1 SGHRS and CDR2 YFSETQ. Trimming cost V 4 bases and J 4 bases; bases outside gene matches: 8. CDR3 nucleotides: TGCGCCAGCAGCCAGGACAGGACCTCCGGAAACACCATATATTTT. It yields the protein CASSQDRTSGNTIYF.

The chain uses TRBV7-9 and TRBJ1-4; maybe TRBD1 (5 bases). CDR1 SEHNR and CDR2 FQNEAQ come from the germline V gene (reference sequence). The CDR3 loop spans 12 amino acids. Trimming pared 7 bases from V and 7 bases from J, leaving 10 bases between. CDR3 amino acids: CASKLQGEKLFF. The DNA for the CDR3 is TGTGCCAGCAAGCTCCAGGGTGAAAAACTGTTTTTT. The full variable domain, completed using reference TRBV7-9 and TRBJ1-4, is DTGVSQNPRHKITKRGQNVTFRCDPISEHNRLYWYRQTLGQGPEFLTYFQNEAQLEKSRLLSDRFSAERPKGSFSTLEIQRTEQGDSAMYLCASKLQGEKLFFGSGTQLSVL.

The CDR3 region has the DNA TGTGCCAGCATCCACCCGAGTATCGGTGGCTACACCTTC. The encoded protein is CASIHPSIGGYTF. The V gene is TRBV5-6, the J gene TRBJ1-2, with D hard to call. Trimming pared 6 bases from V and 7 bases from J, leaving 16 bases between. The germline V gene has CDR1 SGHDT and CDR2 YYEEEE. The CDR3 consists of 13 residues.

The chain has TRBV5-1 and TRBJ1-2; 8 nucleotides agree with TRBD1. V shed 2 bases and J 8 bases; nucleotides not matched to a gene: 17. The CDR3 has 17 residues. The germline V gene encodes CDR1 SGHRS and CDR2 YFSETQ. CDR3 sequence: CASSFLDPSQGAPGYTF. CDR3 nucleotides: TGCGCCAGCAGCTTCCTTGACCCGAGCCAGGGGGCGCCGGGCTACACCTTC. Full variable domain (missing parts from reference TRBV5-1 and TRBJ1-2): KAGVTQTPRYLIKTRGQQVTLSCSPISGHRSVSWYQQTPGQGLQFLFEYFSETQRNKGNFPGRFSGRQFSNSRSEMNVSTLELGDSALYLCASSFLDPSQGAPGYTFGSGTRLTVV.

This clone appeared once. The genes are TRBV30 and TRBJ1-3; no clear D. Per germline, CDR1 GTSNPN and CDR2 SVGIG (reference sequence). This CDR3 is 15 amino acids long. The V gene lost 2 bases and the J gene lost 0 bases, with 11 bases spanning the gap. The CDR3 DNA reads as TGTGCCTGGAGTTTATACAGCAACTCTGGAAACACCATATATTTT. The encoded protein is CAWSLYSNSGNTIYF.

This chain joins TRBV25-1 and TRBJ2-7, with unresolved D. The CDR3 has 13 residues. Germline V gene lookup returns CDR1 MGHDK and CDR2 SYGVNS. With 7 bases removed from V and 0 bases from J, the gap between germline ends came to 10 bases. In nucleotides, the CDR3 is TGTGCCAGCAAACGGAGTAGCTCCTACGAGCAGTACTTC. As protein: CASKRSSSYEQYF.

The V call is TRBV27, the J call TRBJ2-7; unclear D gene. The CDR3 spans 15 residues. Germline V gives CDR1 MNHEY, CDR2 SMNVEV (reference sequence). V dropped 3 bases and J dropped 5 bases, with 17 bases sitting between them. CDR3 sequence (DNA): TGTGCCAGCAGTTTGCGAGCGACGGTACGGAACGAGCAGTACTTC. This encodes CASSLRATVRNEQYF.

The CDR3 is CASSLSPLSNSNTEAFF. The CDR3 DNA is TGCGCCAGCAGCCTATCTCCTTTGTCGAACTCGAACACTGAAGCTTTCTTT. The chain employs TRBV5-1 and TRBJ1-1, with no clear D. Germline loops: CDR1 SGHRS, CDR2 YFSETQ. This CDR3 comprises 17 residues. With 4 bases removed from V and 1 base from J, the gap between germline ends came to 20 bases.

J is TRBJ2-7 and V is TRBV12-5; perhaps TRBD1 as D (6 bases). Germline V gives CDR1 LGHNT, CDR2 FRNRAP. The V end was cut by 1 base, the J end by 3 bases, with 13 bases between. The CDR3 covers 15 residues. DNA of the CDR3: TGTGCTAGTGGTTTGGGGCAGGGGACATACTACGAGCAGTACTTC. It specifies CASGLGQGTYYEQYF. The whole variable domain, remainder taken from reference TRBV12-5 and TRBJ2-7, is DARVTQTPRHKVTEMGQEVTMRCQPILGHNTVFWYRQTMMQGLELLAYFRNRAPLDDSGMPKDRFSAEMPDATLATLKIQPSEPRDSAVYFCASGLGQGTYYEQYFGPGTRLTVT.

As for this clone: The same CDR3 can be traced to other DNA sequences in this sample. CDR3 in DNA: TGTGCCAGCAGACTCCAATGGGGTGGGGAATACGAGCAGTACTTC. The encoded protein is CASRLQWGGEYEQYF. The V and J genes are TRBV6-1 and TRBJ2-7; D gene unclear. The germline V and J ends were trimmed by 6 bases and 4 bases, with 19 bases remaining between them. This CDR3 is built from 15 residues. CDR1 and CDR2 (germline): MNHNS, SASEGT.

This rearrangement joins TRBV5-4 to TRBJ1-2; D is unresolved. Trimming took 5 bases from V and 1 from J, leaving 9 bases between them. The CDR3 is 13 residues long. From germline, CDR1 is SGHNT and CDR2 YYREEE (reference sequence). The DNA for the CDR3 is TGTGCCAGCAGTCCGGAGGTTAACTATGGCTACACCTTC. It codes for CASSPEVNYGYTF.

V usage is TRBV28 and J usage is TRBJ2-7; D is perhaps TRBD2 (6 bases). The CDR3 has 16 residues. V shed 0 bases and J shed 4 bases, with 16 bases lying between them. CDR1 is MDHEN and CDR2 is SYDVKM in the germline V gene. The CDR3 spells CASSLWVGGRPYEQYF. For the CDR3, the DNA is TGTGCCAGCAGTTTATGGGTGGGGGGAAGACCTTACGAGCAGTACTTC.

The CDR3 loop is CASSWGTGTYEQYF. The CDR3 DNA reads TGTGCCAGTAGTTGGGGGACAGGGACCTACGAGCAGTACTTC. This chain connects TRBV19 to TRBJ2-7; TRBD1 aligns across 9 bases. V trimming: 5 bases; J trimming: 2 bases; junction bases outside the gene matches: 4. Germline V CDR1 and CDR2: LNHDA, SQIVND (reference sequence). CDR3 length equals 14 residues. Drawing the rest from reference TRBV19 and TRBJ2-7, the complete variable domain is DGGITQSPKYLFRKEGQNVTLSCEQNLNHDAMYWYRQDPGQGLRLIYYSQIVNDFQKGDIAEGYSVSREKKESFPLTVTSAQKNPTAFYLCASSWGTGTYEQYFGPGTRLTVT.

This rearrangement joins TRBV19 to TRBJ1-2, with D possibly being TRBD1 (5 bases). Trimming took off 1 base at V and 3 bases at J, with 12 bases between the two ends. The germline gives CDR1 LNHDA, CDR2 SQIVND (reference sequence). This CDR3 region has 15 residues. The CDR3 coding sequence is TGTGCCAGTAGTATAGGGGACGGCGTTGACTATGGCTACACCTTC. Amino acids: CASSIGDGVDYGYTF.

The V call is TRBV30, the J call TRBJ2-3, with 9 bases fitting TRBD2. Germline V CDR1 and CDR2: GTSNPN, SVGIG (reference sequence). CDR3 length: 14 amino acids. With 6 bases clipped from V and 0 bases from J, the junction kept 4 bases outside the gene matches. The CDR3, as DNA: TGTGCCTGTCGACTAGCGGATAGCACAGATACGCAGTATTTT. Its protein is CACRLADSTDTQYF.

This chain connects TRBV27 to TRBJ2-7, with 12 bases fitting TRBD2. J was trimmed by 2 bases and V by 7 bases; bases with no gene match: 6. CDR1 and CDR2 from the germline V gene are MNHEY and SMNVEV (reference sequence). CDR3 length equals 15 residues. DNA of the CDR3: TGTGCCAGCACCCTAGGGACTAGCGGGCCCTACGAGCAGTACTTC. Translation: CASTLGTSGPYEQYF.

In its sample, this clone was seen once. The V and J genes are TRBV7-9 and TRBJ2-3; D is possibly TRBD2 (6 bases). Trimming left V 5 bases short and J 0 bases short, with 15 bases between. Germline V lookup: CDR1 SEHNR, CDR2 FQNEAQ (reference sequence). This CDR3 is 16 amino acids long. In DNA form, the CDR3 reads TGTGCCAGCAGCGGGCGAAGTAGCGGCAGCACAGATACGCAGTATTTT. Residues: CASSGRSSGSTDTQYF.

The gene calls are TRBV2 and TRBJ2-2; 11 nucleotides agree with TRBD2. Germline V CDR1 and CDR2: SNHLY, FYNNEI. This CDR3 has 16 amino acids. Trimming cost V 4 bases and J 2 bases; bases outside gene matches: 3. CDR3 protein: CASSVLAGVNTGELFF. For the CDR3, the DNA is TGTGCCAGCAGTGTACTAGCGGGAGTTAACACCGGGGAGCTGTTTTTT.

J is TRBJ2-1 and V is TRBV10-1; 7 bases align to TRBD2. Germline V gene sequence: CDR1 WNHNN, CDR2 SYGVQD (reference sequence). The CDR3 has 14 residues. Trimming at V came to 3 bases and at J to 7 bases, leaving 6 bases not matched to a gene. CDR3 DNA sequence: TGCGCCAGCAGTGAAGCGGGAAGGTCAAATGAGCAGTTCTTC. Encoded protein: CASSEAGRSNEQFF.